This T cell receptor (beta chain) was captured by sequencing in a study of cytomegalovirus exposure and HLA in healthy donors. Findings of the study overall: Most TCRs appeared rarely, but some public TCRs recurred in many donors. Subsequent analysis of the 120 or so validation repertoires found a tendency for first-cohort TCR clusters to co-occur.

TCRdb keeps only in-frame clones here, not all; method: immunoSEQ multiplex PCR. Among 150,000 to 200,000 clones, just under 90% were seen once, and the ten largest hold around 3.8%. This CDR3 has 16 residues. With V trimmed by 8 bases and J by 0 bases, 7 bases remained unmatched. Germline V lookup: CDR1 MDHEN, CDR2 SYDVKM. Comments on this clone: Its antigen is unknown.

This TCR came from a man younger than 30 in good health and CMV-seropositive. V and J are TRBV28 and TRBJ2-7, with 13 bases fitting TRBD2. Sequencing was performed on PBMCs. The CDR3 nucleotides read TGTGCCAGCGACTTTACTAGCGGGGGGGCCTCCTACGAGCAGTACTTC. The encoded protein is CASDFTSGGASYEQYF.